Shown below are 11 T cell receptor beta chains from a single sample sequenced in a study of cytotoxic CD8 clonotypes in ibrutinib-treated CLL. Libraries were prepared by immunoSEQ multiplex PCR; TCRdb keeps only in-frame clonotypes and omits some of them. The table lists about 160,000 clones, roughly 80% of them singletons. The input for sequencing was PBMCs, taken after 12 months of ibrutinib treatment. The receptor set was obtained from a human donor with chronic lymphocytic leukemia.

The gene calls are TRBV11-2 and TRBJ2-3, with D unclear. Trimming left V 5 bases short and J 6 bases short, with 9 bases between. This CDR3 has 12 amino acids. Germline-derived CDR1 and CDR2 are SGHAT and FQNNGV. This CDR3 is CASSPLVDTQYF. CDR3 DNA sequence: TGTGCCAGCAGCCCCCTGGTCGATACGCAGTATTTT.

This clone was recorded only once. The chain is built from TRBV5-1 and TRBJ1-1; D gene uncertain. Germline-derived CDR1 and CDR2 are SGHRS and YFSETQ. Trimming removed 5 bases from V and 2 bases from J, with 4 bases in between. This CDR3 contains 11 residues. The CDR3 reads CASSENTEAFF. The CDR3 DNA is TGCGCCAGCAGTGAAAACACTGAAGCTTTCTTT.

This clone has just one count. This chain uses TRBV7-8 with TRBJ2-7, with 10 bases that match TRBD2. Germline V lookup: CDR1 SGHVS, CDR2 FQNEAQ. The CDR3 sequence is 16 residues long. V shed 0 bases, J shed 3 bases, and the junction held 5 bases outside the gene matches. CDR3 loop: CASSLARTSGIYEQYF. The CDR3 DNA reads as TGTGCCAGCAGCTTAGCTCGGACTAGCGGTATCTACGAGCAGTACTTC.

The J gene is TRBJ2-7, the V gene TRBV6-4; TRBD1 matches at 7 bases. Per germline, CDR1 MRHNA and CDR2 SNTAGT. The CDR3 has 15 amino acids. Losses at the gene ends were 6 bases for V and 3 bases for J; bases not matched to a gene: 11. This chain's CDR3 is CASRPQTGYGYEQYF. DNA of the CDR3: TGTGCCAGCAGACCCCAGACAGGGTACGGCTACGAGCAGTACTTC.

The V gene is TRBV6-5, the J gene TRBJ2-5, with 9 bases lining up with TRBD1. Germline V CDR1 and CDR2: MNHEY, SVGAGI. Trimming at V came to 6 bases and at J to 4 bases, leaving 6 bases not matched to a gene. The CDR3 length is 14 residues. CDR3 sequence: CASRRTGDIETQYF. The CDR3 region has the DNA TGTGCCAGCAGGAGGACAGGGGATATAGAGACCCAGTACTTC.

This chain joins TRBV5-1 and TRBJ2-7; the D gene could be TRBD1 or TRBD2 (5 bases each). Deletions cut 1 base from V and 3 bases from J, with 23 bases between. Germline lookup yields CDR1 SGHRS and CDR2 YFSETQ. This CDR3 region has 18 residues. CDR3 in amino acids: CASSLRGSGLLLLYEQYF. For the CDR3, the DNA is TGCGCCAGCAGCTTGCGGGGCTCAGGACTGCTCTTACTCTACGAGCAGTACTTC.

This chain connects TRBV28 to TRBJ1-2, with D maybe TRBD1 (5 bases). Germline lookup yields CDR1 MDHEN and CDR2 SYDVKM. The V end was cut by 3 bases, the J end by 1 base, with 9 bases between. This CDR3 has 14 amino acids. The CDR3 loop is CASSFGAVNYGYTF. The CDR3 coding sequence is TGTGCCAGCAGTTTCGGGGCGGTTAACTATGGCTACACCTTC.

The chain is built from TRBV7-2 and TRBJ2-1, with D perhaps TRBD2 (7 bases). V was pared by 3 bases and J by 8 bases, with 11 bases between. The germline V gene encodes CDR1 SGHTA and CDR2 FQGNSA. This CDR3 has 13 amino acids. CDR3 coding DNA: TGTGCCAGCAGCTTCTGGGGGGGCTATGAGCAGTTCTTC. Protein sequence: CASSFWGGYEQFF. Filled out from reference TRBV7-2 and TRBJ2-1, the complete variable domain reads GAGVSQSPSNKVTEKGKDVELRCDPISGHTALYWYRQSLGQGLEFLIYFQGNSAPDKSGLPSDRFSAERTGGSVSTLTIQRTQQEDSAVYLCASSFWGGYEQFFGPGTRLTVL.

The CDR3 coding sequence is TGTGCCAGCAGTGAGGGACAGGGGGCCTTCCGCTCCAAAAACATTCAGTACTTC. This codes for CASSEGQGAFRSKNIQYF. V gene TRBV6-1 combines with J gene TRBJ2-4, with 12 bases matching TRBD1. V lost 3 bases, J lost 2 bases, and 8 bases stayed unmatched. Germline V gene data show CDR1 as MNHNS and CDR2 as SASEGT. CDR3 length equals 18 residues.

The genes are TRBV19 and TRBJ1-1; 8 nucleotides line up with TRBD1. Germline V CDR1 and CDR2: LNHDA, SQIVND (reference sequence). The V gene end was trimmed by 5 bases and the J gene end by 2 bases; junction bases not matched to a gene: 4. CDR3 length: 14 residues. CDR3 residues: CASSPGQVNTEAFF. As DNA, the CDR3 is TGTGCCAGTAGTCCGGGACAGGTTAACACTGAAGCTTTCTTT.

The chain couples TRBV13 to TRBJ2-1; 16 nucleotides match TRBD2. Trimming cost V 5 bases and J 10 bases; bases outside gene matches: 17. The germline gives CDR1 PRHDT, CDR2 FYEKMQ (reference sequence). The CDR3 sequence is 19 residues long. As DNA, the CDR3 is TGTGCCAGCAGCCCCCGTCCGGGACTAGCGGGGGGGCTCTTCAGGGAGCAGTTCTTC. Translating it yields CASSPRPGLAGGLFREQFF.